This TCR beta chain was recovered during a study of blood T cell repertoires in COVID-19. The CDR3 has 15 residues. Trimming removed 5 bases from V and 2 bases from J; junction bases left unmatched: 4. Germline values: CDR1 SGHTA, CDR2 FQGNSA. How the authors handled the data: Amplification from reference gene primers served as the basis for estimated nucleated cell counts. Using immunoSEQ multiplex PCR, the repertoire was profiled, and TCRdb retains in-frame clones only, with some absent. The V and J calls and clone size come from that table; D and trimming were worked out from the DNA. This sample yields over 75,000 clones, of which roughly 86% are seen a single time; 1.2% belongs to the top ten.

V and J are TRBV7-2 and TRBJ2-5; 11 bases map to TRBD2. Specimen: peripheral blood. The sequence was obtained from an elderly woman with acute or convalescent COVID-19. The CDR3 DNA reads as TGTGCCAGCAGCCTGACTAGCGGGGCGCAAGAGACCCAGTACTTC. This translates into CASSLTSGAQETQYF. The full variable domain, completed using reference TRBV7-2 and TRBJ2-5, is GAGVSQSPSNKVTEKGKDVELRCDPISGHTALYWYRQSLGQGLEFLIYFQGNSAPDKSGLPSDRFSAERTGGSVSTLTIQRTQQEDSAVYLCASSLTSGAQETQYFGPGTRLLVL.